This TCR beta chain is from a study of blood T cell repertoires in COVID-19. About the research overall: From the United States, Italy and Spain came samples of acute and convalescent COVID-19. In each case, the material was cDNA or gDNA derived from T cells, B-cell-depleted T cells, or PBMCs.

Under the authors' procedure: Amplified reference gene primers provided the basis for estimating nucleated cell counts. Sequencing used immunoSEQ multiplex PCR; TCRdb keeps in-frame clones, though not all of them. That table gives V, J and clone size, and the DNA gave D and trimming. This table holds more than 250,000 clones, approximately 86% found once. Per the germline V gene, CDR1 is GTSNPN and CDR2 is SVGIG (reference sequence). The CDR3 consists of 12 residues. Trimming pared 4 bases from V and 9 bases from J, leaving 15 bases between. V is TRBV30 and J is TRBJ1-2; tentatively, D is TRBD1 (5 bases). The source of this sequence is a woman in her twenties or thirties who had recovered from COVID-19. Sequenced material: peripheral blood. This CDR3 is CAWTEGRGSYTF. CDR3 DNA: TGTGCCTGGACGGAGGGGCGAGGAAGCTACACCTTC. The full variable domain, in which reference TRBV30 and TRBJ1-2 provide the parts outside the CDR3, is SQTIHQWPATLVQPVGSPLSLECTVEGTSNPNLYWYRQAAGRGLQLLFYSVGIGQISSEVPQNLSASRPQDRQFILSSKKLLLSDSGFYLCAWTEGRGSYTFGSGTRLTVV.